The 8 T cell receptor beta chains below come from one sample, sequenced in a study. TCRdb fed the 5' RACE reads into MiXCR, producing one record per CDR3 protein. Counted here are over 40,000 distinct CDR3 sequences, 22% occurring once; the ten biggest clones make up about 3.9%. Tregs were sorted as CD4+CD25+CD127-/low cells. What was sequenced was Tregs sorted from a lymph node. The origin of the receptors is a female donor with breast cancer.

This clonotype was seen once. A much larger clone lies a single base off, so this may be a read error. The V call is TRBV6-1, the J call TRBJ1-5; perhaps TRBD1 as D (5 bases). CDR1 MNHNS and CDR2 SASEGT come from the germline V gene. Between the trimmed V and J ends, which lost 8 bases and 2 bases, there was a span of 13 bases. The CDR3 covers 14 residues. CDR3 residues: CASAGDERNQPQHF. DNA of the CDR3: TGTGCCAGCGCGGGGGACGAACGCAATCAGCCCCAGCATTTT.

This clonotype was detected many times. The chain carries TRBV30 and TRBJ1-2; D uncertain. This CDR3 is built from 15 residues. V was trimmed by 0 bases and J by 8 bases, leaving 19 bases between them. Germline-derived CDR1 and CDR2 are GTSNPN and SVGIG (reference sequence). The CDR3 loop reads CAWSVEGIVMSGYTF. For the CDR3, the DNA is TGTGCCTGGAGTGTAGAGGGTATCGTAATGAGCGGCTACACCTTC.

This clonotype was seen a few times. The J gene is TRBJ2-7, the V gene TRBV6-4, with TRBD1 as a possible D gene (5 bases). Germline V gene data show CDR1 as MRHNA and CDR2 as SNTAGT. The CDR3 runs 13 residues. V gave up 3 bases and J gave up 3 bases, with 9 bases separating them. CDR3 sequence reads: CASSETAYYEQYF. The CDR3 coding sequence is TGTGCCAGCAGTGAGACAGCGTACTACGAGCAGTACTTC.

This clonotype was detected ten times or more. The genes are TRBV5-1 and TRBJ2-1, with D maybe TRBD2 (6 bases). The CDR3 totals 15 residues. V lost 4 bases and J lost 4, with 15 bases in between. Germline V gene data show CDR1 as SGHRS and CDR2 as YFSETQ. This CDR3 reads CASSKASGPYNEQFF. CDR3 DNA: TGCGCCAGCAGCAAAGCGAGCGGGCCTTACAATGAGCAGTTCTTC.

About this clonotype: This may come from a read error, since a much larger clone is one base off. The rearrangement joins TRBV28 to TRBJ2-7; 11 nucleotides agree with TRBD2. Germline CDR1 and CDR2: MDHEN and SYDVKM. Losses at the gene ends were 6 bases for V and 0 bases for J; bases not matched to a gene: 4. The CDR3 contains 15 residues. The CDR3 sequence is CASRRLAGHSYEQYF. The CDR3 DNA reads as TGTGCCAGCAGAAGACTAGCGGGGCACTCCTACGAGCAGTACTTC.

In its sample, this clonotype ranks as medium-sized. The DNA of the CDR3 is TGTGCCAGCAGCTCCTCTGGGACTAGCGCCAATGAGCAGTTCTTC. Its translation is CASSSSGTSANEQFF. This rearrangement joins TRBV4-2 to TRBJ2-1, with 10 bases identical to TRBD2. This CDR3 is 15 amino acids long. The V and J ends lost 5 bases and 6 bases, in that order; junction bases with no gene match: 7. Germline CDR1 and CDR2: LGHNA and YNFKEQ.

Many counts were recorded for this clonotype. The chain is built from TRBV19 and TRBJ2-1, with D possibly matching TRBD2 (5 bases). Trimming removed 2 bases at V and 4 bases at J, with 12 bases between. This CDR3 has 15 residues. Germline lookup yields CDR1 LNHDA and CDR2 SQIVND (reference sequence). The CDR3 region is CASSILRVTYNEQFF. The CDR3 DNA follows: TGTGCCAGTAGTATATTGAGGGTGACATACAATGAGCAGTTCTTC.

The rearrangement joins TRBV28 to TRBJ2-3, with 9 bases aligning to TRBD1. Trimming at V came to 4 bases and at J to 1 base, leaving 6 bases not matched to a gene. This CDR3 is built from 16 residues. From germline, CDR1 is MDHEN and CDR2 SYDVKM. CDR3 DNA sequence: TGTGCCAGCAGTTCAAAGGGACAGGGAGGCACAGATACGCAGTATTTT. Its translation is CASSSKGQGGTDTQYF.